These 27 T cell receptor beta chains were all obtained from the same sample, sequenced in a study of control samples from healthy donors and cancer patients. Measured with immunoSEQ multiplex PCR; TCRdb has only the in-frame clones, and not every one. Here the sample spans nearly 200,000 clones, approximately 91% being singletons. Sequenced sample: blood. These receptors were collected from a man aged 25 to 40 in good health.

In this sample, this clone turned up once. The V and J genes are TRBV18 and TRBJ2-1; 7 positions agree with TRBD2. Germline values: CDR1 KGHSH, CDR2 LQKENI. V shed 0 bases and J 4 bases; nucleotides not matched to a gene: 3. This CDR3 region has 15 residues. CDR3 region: CASSPPAGLYNEQFF. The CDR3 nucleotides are TGTGCCAGCTCACCACCAGCGGGGCTTTACAATGAGCAGTTCTTC.

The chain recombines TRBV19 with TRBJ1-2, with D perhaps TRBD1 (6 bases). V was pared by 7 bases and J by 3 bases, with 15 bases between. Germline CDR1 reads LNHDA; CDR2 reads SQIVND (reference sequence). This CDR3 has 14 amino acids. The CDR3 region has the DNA TGTGCCAGTATAGTCGCAGGGGCCTACTATGGCTACACCTTC. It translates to CASIVAGAYYGYTF.

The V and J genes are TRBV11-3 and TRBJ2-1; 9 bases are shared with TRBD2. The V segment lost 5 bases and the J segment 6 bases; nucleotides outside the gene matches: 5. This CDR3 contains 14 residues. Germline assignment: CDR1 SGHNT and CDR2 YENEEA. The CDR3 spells CASSEQRGANEQFF. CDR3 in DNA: TGTGCCAGCAGCGAACAGCGGGGGGCCAATGAGCAGTTCTTC.

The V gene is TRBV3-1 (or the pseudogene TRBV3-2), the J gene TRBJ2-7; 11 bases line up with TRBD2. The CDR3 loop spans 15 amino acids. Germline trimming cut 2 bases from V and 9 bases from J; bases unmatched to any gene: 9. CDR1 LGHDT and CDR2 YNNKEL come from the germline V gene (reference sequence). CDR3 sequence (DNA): TGTGCCAGCAGCCAACTTAGCGGGGGGGCGAAGGGGCAGTACTTC. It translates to CASSQLSGGAKGQYF.

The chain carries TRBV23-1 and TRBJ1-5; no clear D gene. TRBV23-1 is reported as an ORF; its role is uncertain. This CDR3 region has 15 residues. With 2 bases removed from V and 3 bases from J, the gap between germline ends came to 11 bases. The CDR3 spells CASSQRNWANQPQHF. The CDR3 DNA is TGCGCCAGCAGTCAACGCAATTGGGCCAATCAGCCCCAGCATTTT.

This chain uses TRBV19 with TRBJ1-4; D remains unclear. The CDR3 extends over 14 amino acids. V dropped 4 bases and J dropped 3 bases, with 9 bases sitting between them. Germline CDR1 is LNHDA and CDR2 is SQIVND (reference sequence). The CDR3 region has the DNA TGTGCCAGTAGTAGTGGTGAGCCTAATGAAAAACTGTTTTTT. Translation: CASSSGEPNEKLFF.

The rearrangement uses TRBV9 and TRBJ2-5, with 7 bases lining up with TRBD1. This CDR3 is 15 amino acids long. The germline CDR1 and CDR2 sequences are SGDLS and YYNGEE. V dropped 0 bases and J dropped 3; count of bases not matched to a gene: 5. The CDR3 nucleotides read TGTGCCAGCAGCGTAGTAGGGACAGCGAAAGAGACCCAGTACTTC. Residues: CASSVVGTAKETQYF.

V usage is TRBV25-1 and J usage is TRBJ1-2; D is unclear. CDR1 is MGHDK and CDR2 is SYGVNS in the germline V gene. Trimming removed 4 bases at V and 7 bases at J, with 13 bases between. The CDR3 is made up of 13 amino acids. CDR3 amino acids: CASSVGFASGYTF. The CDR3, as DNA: TGTGCCAGCAGTGTTGGGTTCGCCTCTGGCTACACCTTC.

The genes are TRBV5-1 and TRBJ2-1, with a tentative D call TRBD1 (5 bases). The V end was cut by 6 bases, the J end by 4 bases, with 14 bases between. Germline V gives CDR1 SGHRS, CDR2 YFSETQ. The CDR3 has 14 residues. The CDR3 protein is CASMEGVSYNEQFF. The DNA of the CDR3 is TGCGCCAGCATGGAAGGGGTCAGTTACAATGAGCAGTTCTTC.

The CDR3 nucleotides are TGTGCCAGCAGCGGGGAAGCTTTCTTT. Residues: CASSGEAFF. The chain joins TRBV6-4 to TRBJ1-1; D ambiguous. CDR1 is MRHNA, CDR2 SNTAGT, per germline. The CDR3 extends over 9 amino acids. The V end lost 6 bases, the J end lost 8 bases, and 4 bases lay between the germline ends.

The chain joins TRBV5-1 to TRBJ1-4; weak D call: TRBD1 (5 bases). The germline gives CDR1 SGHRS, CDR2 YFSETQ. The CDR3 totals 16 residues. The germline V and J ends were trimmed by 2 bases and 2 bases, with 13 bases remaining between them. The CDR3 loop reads CASSLNFGGTNEKLFF. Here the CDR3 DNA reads TGCGCCAGCAGCTTAAATTTCGGGGGGACTAATGAAAAACTGTTTTTT.

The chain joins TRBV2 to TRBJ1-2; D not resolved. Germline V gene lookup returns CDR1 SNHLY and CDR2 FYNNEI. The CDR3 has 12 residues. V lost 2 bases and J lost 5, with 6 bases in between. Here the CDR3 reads CASSERIYGYTF. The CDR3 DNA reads TGTGCCAGCAGTGAAAGAATATATGGCTACACCTTC.

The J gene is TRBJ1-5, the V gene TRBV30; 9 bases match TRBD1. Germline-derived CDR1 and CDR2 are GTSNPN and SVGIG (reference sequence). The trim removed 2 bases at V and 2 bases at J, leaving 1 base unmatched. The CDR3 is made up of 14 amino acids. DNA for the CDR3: TGTGCCTGGAGTCGACAGGGGGGCAATCAGCCCCAGCATTTT. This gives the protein CAWSRQGGNQPQHF.

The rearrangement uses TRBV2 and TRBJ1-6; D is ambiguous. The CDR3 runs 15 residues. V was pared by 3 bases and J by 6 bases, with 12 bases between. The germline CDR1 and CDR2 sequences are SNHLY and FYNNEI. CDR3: CASSEERVVNSPLHF. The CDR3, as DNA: TGTGCCAGCAGTGAGGAGCGGGTGGTTAATTCACCCCTCCACTTT.

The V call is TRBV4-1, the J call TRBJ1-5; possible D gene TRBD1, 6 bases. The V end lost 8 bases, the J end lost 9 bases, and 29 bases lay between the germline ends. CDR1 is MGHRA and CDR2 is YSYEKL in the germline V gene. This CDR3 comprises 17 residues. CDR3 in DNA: TGCGCCAGCCGGCCCCACTGGAATGACAGGTTCAAATTGCCCCAGCATTTT. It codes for CASRPHWNDRFKLPQHF.

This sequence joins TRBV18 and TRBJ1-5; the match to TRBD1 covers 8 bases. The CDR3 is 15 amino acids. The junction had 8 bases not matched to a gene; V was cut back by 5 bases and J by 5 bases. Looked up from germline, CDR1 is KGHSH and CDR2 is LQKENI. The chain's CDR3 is CASSSIGQGYQPQHF. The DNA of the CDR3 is TGTGCCAGCTCAAGTATCGGACAGGGCTATCAGCCCCAGCATTTT.

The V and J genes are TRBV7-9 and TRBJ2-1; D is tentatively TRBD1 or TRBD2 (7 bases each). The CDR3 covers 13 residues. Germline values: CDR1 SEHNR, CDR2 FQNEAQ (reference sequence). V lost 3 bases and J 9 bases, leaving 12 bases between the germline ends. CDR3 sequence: CASSFSGGVEQFF. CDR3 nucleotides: TGTGCCAGCAGCTTCTCAGGGGGGGTTGAGCAGTTCTTC.

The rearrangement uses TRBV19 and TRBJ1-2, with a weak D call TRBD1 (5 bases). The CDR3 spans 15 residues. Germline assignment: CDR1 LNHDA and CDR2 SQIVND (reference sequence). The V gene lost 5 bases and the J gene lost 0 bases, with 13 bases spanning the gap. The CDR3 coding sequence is TGTGCCAGTAGTGTGGCAGGGTCAGCTAACTATGGCTACACCTTC. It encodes CASSVAGSANYGYTF.

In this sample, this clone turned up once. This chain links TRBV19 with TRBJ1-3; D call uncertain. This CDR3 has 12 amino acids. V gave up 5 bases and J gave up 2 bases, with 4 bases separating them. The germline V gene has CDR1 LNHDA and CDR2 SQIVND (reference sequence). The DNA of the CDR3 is TGTGCCAGTAGTCGGACTGGAAACACCATATATTTT. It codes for CASSRTGNTIYF.

The CDR3 DNA reads TGCGCCAGCAGCTTGGCGACAGGGGGTTTGAACGAGCAGTACTTC. This sequence encodes CASSLATGGLNEQYF. The chain couples TRBV5-1 to TRBJ2-7; 9 bases agree with TRBD1. CDR1 is SGHRS, CDR2 YFSETQ, per germline. The CDR3 totals 15 residues. Germline trimming cut 0 bases from V and 5 bases from J; bases unmatched to any gene: 6.

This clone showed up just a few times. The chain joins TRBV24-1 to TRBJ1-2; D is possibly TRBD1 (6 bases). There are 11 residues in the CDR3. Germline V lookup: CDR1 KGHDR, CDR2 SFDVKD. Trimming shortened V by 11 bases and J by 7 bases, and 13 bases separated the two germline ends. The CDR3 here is CAIGGDGGYTF. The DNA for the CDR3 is TGTGCCATCGGGGGCGACGGTGGCTACACCTTC.

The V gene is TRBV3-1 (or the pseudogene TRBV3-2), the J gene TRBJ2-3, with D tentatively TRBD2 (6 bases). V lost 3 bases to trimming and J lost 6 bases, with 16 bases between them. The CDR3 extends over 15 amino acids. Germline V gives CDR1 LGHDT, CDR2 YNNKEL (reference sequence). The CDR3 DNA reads TGTGCCAGCAGCCACTCTTGGGGGGTGAGGGATACGCAGTATTTT. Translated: CASSHSWGVRDTQYF.

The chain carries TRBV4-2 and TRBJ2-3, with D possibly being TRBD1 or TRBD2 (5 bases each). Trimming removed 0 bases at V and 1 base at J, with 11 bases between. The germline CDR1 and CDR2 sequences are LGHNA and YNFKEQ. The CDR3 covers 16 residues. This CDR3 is CASSQELLGGTDTQYF. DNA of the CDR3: TGTGCCAGCAGCCAAGAGCTATTGGGGGGCACAGATACGCAGTATTTT.

The CDR3 DNA follows: TGTGCCAGCAGGAGAAGCAGGAACACCGGGGAGCTGTTTTTT. This encodes CASRRSRNTGELFF. The rearrangement uses TRBV6-5 and TRBJ2-2; D gene unclear. The CDR3 extends over 14 amino acids. CDR1 is MNHEY, CDR2 SVGAGI, per germline. V was cut by 6 bases and J by 1 base, with 9 bases left in between.

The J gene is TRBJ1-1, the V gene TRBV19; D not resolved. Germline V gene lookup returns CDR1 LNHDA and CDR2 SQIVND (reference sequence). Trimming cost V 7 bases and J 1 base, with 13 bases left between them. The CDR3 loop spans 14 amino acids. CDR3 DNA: TGTGCCAGTACCTCATTTAGTGGGAACACTGAAGCTTTCTTT. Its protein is CASTSFSGNTEAFF.

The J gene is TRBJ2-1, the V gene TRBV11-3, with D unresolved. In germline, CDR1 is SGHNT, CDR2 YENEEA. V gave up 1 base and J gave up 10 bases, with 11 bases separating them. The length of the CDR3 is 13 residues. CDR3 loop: CASSLVVASEQFF. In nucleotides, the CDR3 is TGTGCCAGCAGCTTAGTGGTAGCAAGCGAGCAGTTCTTC. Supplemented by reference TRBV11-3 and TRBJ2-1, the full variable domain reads EAGVVQSPRYKIIEKKQPVAFWCNPISGHNTLYWYLQNLGQGPELLIRYENEEAVDDSQLPKDRFSAERLKGVDSTLKIQPAELGDSAVYLCASSLVVASEQFFGPGTRLTVL.

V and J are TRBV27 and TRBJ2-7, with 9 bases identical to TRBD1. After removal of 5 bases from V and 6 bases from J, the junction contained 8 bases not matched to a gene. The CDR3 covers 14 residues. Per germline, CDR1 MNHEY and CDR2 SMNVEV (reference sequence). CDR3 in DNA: TGTGCCAGCAGTCGGGGACAGGGAGGCGGCGAGCAGTACTTC. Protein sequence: CASSRGQGGGEQYF.